The source of this T cell receptor (beta chain) is a study of vaccination and CD4 T cells after COVID-19. Study context: Overlapping SARS-CoV-2, HCoV-NL63, HCoV-OC43 and HCoV-229E spike peptides stimulated the cells.

This clonotype was observed a few times. Its antigen is unknown. Treatment in this sample: roughly 11-day PBMC culture with coronavirus spike peptide pools or control peptides (ViraFEST assay). CD4+ T cells that came from the unexposed donor were collected before the COVID-19 pandemic (2011-2018). Between the trimmed V and J ends, which lost 3 bases and 8 bases, there was a span of 19 bases. The CDR3 consists of 14 residues. In germline, CDR1 is DFQATT, CDR2 SNEGSKA (reference sequence). The Oncomine TCR Beta short-read assay was applied to DNA of cultured CD4+ T cells. TCRdb independently ran MiXCR on the PCR reads; one entry per CDR3 protein. This sample has 7,500 to 9,500 distinct CDR3 sequences; approximately 40% occur once, and the top ten carry approximately 20%.

Sequencing was performed on CD4+ T cells from blood, cultured in vitro. The TCR sequence derives from a human donor in good health. The gene calls are TRBV20-1 and TRBJ1-1; tentatively, D is TRBD1 (6 bases). The DNA for the CDR3 is TGCAGTGCTAGTTTGCCGACCCCGGGACAAGAAGCTTTCTTT. This translates into CSASLPTPGQEAFF.